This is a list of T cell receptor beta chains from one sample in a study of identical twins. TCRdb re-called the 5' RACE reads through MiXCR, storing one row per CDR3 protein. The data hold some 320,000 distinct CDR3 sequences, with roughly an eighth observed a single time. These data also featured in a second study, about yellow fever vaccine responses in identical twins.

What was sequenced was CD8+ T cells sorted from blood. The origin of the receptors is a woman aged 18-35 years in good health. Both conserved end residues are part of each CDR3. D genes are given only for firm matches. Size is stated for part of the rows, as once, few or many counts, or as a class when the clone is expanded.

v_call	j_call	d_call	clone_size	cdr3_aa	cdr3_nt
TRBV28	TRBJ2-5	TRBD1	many	CASSFRQGWQETQYF	TGTGCCAGCAGTTTCCGACAGGGGTGGCAAGAGACCCAGTACTTC
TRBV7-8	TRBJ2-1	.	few	CASSLRLGATEQFF	TGTGCCAGCAGCTTACGACTGGGGGCCACTGAGCAGTTCTTC
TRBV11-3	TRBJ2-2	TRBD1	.	CASSLYEGAPGELFF	TGTGCCAGCAGCTTATACGAGGGGGCCCCCGGGGAGCTGTTTTTT
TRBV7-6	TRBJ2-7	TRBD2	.	CASSLAPRGRSYEQYF	TGTGCCAGCAGCTTAGCGCCGCGCGGGAGGAGCTACGAGCAGTACTTC
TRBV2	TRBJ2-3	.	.	CATLRGDTQYF	TGTGCCACCCTTCGGGGGGATACGCAGTATTTT
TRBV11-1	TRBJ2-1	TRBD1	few	CASSLASGTGDNEQFF	TGTGCCAGCAGCTTAGCGTCCGGGACAGGGGATAATGAGCAGTTCTTC
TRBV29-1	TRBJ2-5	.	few	CSVDALETQYF	TGCAGCGTTGACGCATTAGAGACCCAGTACTTC
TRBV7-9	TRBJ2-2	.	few	CASSPPLERPGELFF	TGTGCCAGCAGCCCCCCCCTTGAGCGACCCGGGGAGCTGTTTTTT
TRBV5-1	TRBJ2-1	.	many	CASSLHAGRSYNEQFF	TGCGCCAGCAGCTTGCATGCAGGCAGGTCCTACAATGAGCAGTTCTTC
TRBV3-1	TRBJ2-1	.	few	CASSLAEGNEQFF	TGTGCCAGCAGCCTTGCGGAGGGGAATGAGCAGTTCTTC
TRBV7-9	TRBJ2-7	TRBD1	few	CATRGPGQRYEQYF	TGTGCCACGAGGGGGCCGGGACAGAGGTACGAGCAGTACTTC
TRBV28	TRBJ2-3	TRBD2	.	CASSSPTLAVTSTDTQYF	TGTGCCAGCAGTTCCCCCACTCTAGCGGTAACTAGCACAGATACGCAGTATTTT
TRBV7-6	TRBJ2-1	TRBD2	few	CASSSSPPGGAYNEQFF	TGTGCCAGCAGCTCTTCCCCCCCGGGGGGGGCCTACAATGAGCAGTTCTTC
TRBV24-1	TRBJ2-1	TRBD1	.	CATSDFGDRAPNEQFF	TGTGCCACCAGTGATTTTGGGGACAGGGCTCCCAATGAGCAGTTCTTC
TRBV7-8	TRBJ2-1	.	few	CASSLAGGFYNEQFF	TGTGCCAGCAGCTTAGCGGGAGGTTTTTACAATGAGCAGTTCTTC
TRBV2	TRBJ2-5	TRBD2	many	CASSPTSGAQETQYF	TGTGCCAGCAGTCCTACTAGCGGGGCCCAAGAGACCCAGTACTTC
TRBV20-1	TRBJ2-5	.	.	CSVTQETQYF	TGCAGTGTTACGCAAGAGACCCAGTACTTC
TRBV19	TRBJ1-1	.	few	CASSMGYTEAFF	TGTGCCAGTAGTATGGGATACACTGAAGCTTTCTTT
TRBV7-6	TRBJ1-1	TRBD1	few	CASSFIGAGGRKTEAFF	TGTGCCAGCAGCTTCATCGGGGCAGGGGGACGTAAAACTGAAGCTTTCTTT
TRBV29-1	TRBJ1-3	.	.	CSVADPVGTIYF	TGCAGCGTCGCGGACCCGGTGGGCACCATATATTTT
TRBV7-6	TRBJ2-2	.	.	CASSPILGDTGELFF	TGTGCCAGCAGTCCTATTCTGGGGGACACCGGGGAGCTGTTTTTT
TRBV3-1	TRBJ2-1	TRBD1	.	CASSQRGRDRVHNEQFF	TGTGCCAGCAGCCAAAGGGGCCGGGACAGGGTCCACAATGAGCAGTTCTTC
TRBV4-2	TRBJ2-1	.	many	CASSQAGQSAYNEQFF	TGTGCCAGCAGCCAAGCAGGCCAGTCCGCCTACAATGAGCAGTTCTTC
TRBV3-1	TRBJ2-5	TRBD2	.	CASSPHSGGGQETQYF	TGTGCCAGCAGCCCTCATAGCGGGGGGGGACAAGAGACCCAGTACTTC
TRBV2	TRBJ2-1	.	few	CASSLTGNPSFDEQFF	TGTGCCAGCAGTCTTACCGGGAACCCGTCTTTCGATGAGCAGTTCTTC
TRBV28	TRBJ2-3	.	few	CASERDSSITDTQYF	TGTGCCAGCGAGCGGGACAGTTCTATTACAGATACGCAGTATTTT
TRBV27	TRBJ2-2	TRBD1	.	CASSLSYLPRRTGLDVANTGELFF	TGTGCCAGCAGTTTATCATATCTCCCCCGCAGGACAGGTCTGGATGTAGCGAACACCGGGGAGCTGTTTTTT
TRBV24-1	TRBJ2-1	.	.	CATSSDRTRFF	TGTGCCACCAGTTCAGACAGAACGCGGTTCTTC
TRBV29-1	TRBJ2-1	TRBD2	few	CSVESGSSYNEQFF	TGCAGCGTAGAAAGCGGGAGCTCCTACAATGAGCAGTTCTTC
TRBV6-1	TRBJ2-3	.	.	CASISRTQYF	TGTGCCAGCATCTCCCGTACGCAGTATTTT
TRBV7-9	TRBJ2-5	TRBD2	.	CASSPTAGEETQYF	TGTGCCAGCAGCCCGACAGCGGGGGAGGAGACCCAGTACTTC
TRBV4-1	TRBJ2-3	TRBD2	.	CASSPSGTSFADTQYF	TGCGCCAGCAGCCCGTCCGGGACTAGCTTCGCAGATACGCAGTATTTT
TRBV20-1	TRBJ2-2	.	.	CSAPWGRQLFF	TGCAGTGCTCCCTGGGGTAGACAGCTGTTTTTT
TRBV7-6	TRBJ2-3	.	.	CASGSGPGPSTDTQYF	TGTGCCAGCGGTTCGGGTCCAGGGCCTAGCACAGATACGCAGTATTTT
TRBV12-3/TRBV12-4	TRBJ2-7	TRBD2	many	CASGLSGRDEQYF	TGTGCCAGCGGACTTAGCGGGAGAGACGAGCAGTACTTC
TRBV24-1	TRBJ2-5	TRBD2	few	CATSDWRGNQETQYF	TGTGCCACCAGTGATTGGCGGGGGAACCAAGAGACCCAGTACTTC
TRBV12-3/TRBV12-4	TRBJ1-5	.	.	CASSLFRDNQPQHF	TGTGCCAGCAGTTTGTTCAGGGACAATCAGCCCCAGCATTTT
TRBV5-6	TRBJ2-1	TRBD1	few	CASSPLFFRDRGYNEQFF	TGTGCCAGCAGCCCGTTGTTTTTTCGGGACAGGGGCTACAATGAGCAGTTCTTC
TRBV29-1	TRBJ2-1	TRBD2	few	CSVSSGGYNEQFF	TGCAGCGTTTCTAGCGGGGGGTACAATGAGCAGTTCTTC
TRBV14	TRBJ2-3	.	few	CASMPRERTTDTQYF	TGTGCCAGCATGCCGCGGGAACGGACCACAGATACGCAGTATTTT
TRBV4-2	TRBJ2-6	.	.	CASSQGPGASSGANVLTF	TGTGCCAGCAGCCAAGGACCAGGGGCCAGCTCTGGGGCCAACGTCCTGACTTTC
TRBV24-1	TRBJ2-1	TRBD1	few	CATSEDRSSYNEQFF	TGTGCCACCAGTGAGGACAGGAGCTCCTACAATGAGCAGTTCTTC
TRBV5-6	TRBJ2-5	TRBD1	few	CASSSTGGRETQYF	TGTGCCAGCAGCTCGACAGGGGGCCGGGAGACCCAGTACTTC
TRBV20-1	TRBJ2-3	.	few	CSAGVGGRTDTQYF	TGCAGTGCCGGAGTGGGGGGGCGCACAGATACGCAGTATTTT
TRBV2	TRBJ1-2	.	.	CASSEVGYTF	TGTGCCAGCAGTGAAGTGGGCTACACCTTC
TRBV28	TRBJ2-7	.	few	CASSFPGPSSSVPGREQYF	TGTGCCAGCAGTTTTCCCGGCCCTTCTTCTAGCGTCCCCGGCCGCGAGCAGTACTTC
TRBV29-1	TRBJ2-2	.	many	CSVEDYLGATGELFF	TGCAGCGTTGAAGATTATTTAGGGGCCACCGGGGAGCTGTTTTTT
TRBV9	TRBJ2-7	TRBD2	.	CASSVDSGNGLEQYF	TGTGCCAGCAGCGTAGATAGCGGGAACGGCCTCGAGCAGTACTTC
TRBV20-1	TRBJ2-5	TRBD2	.	CSASRMTSGRGQETQYF	TGCAGCGCTAGCCGCATGACTAGCGGGAGGGGGCAAGAGACCCAGTACTTC
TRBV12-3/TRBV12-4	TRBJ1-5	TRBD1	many	CASSADRGGNQPQHF	TGTGCCAGCAGTGCGGACAGGGGTGGCAATCAGCCCCAGCATTTT
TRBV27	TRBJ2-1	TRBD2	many	CASRPGTSDSYNEQFF	TGTGCCAGCAGGCCCGGGACTAGCGACTCCTACAATGAGCAGTTCTTC
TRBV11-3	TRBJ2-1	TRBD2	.	CASSTPLAGTDNEQFF	TGTGCCAGCAGCACCCCACTAGCGGGGACAGACAATGAGCAGTTCTTC
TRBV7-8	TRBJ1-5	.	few	CASSLTEDSNQPQHF	TGTGCCAGCAGCCTTACCGAGGATAGCAATCAGCCCCAGCATTTT
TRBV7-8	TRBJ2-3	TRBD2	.	CASSIFSGELTDTQYF	TGTGCCAGCAGCATATTCAGCGGGGAGCTAACAGATACGCAGTATTTT
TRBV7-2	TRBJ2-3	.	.	CASSYHGTPTDTQYF	TGTGCCAGCAGCTATCACGGGACTCCCACAGATACGCAGTATTTT
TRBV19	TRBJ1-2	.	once	CASSIQVDSAEYTF	TGTGCCAGTAGTATCCAGGTTGACTCGGCGGAGTACACCTTC
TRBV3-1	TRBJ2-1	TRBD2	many	CASSAHTGLVSNEQFF	TGTGCCAGCAGCGCACATACCGGACTAGTCTCCAATGAGCAGTTCTTC
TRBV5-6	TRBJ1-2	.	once	CASGPGLGLISGYTF	TGTGCCAGCGGCCCCGGGCTAGGGCTTATCTCTGGCTACACCTTC